The following is a TCR beta chain sequence with its context. V dropped 7 bases and J dropped 1 base, with 4 bases sitting between them. CDR3 length equals 11 residues. Germline CDR1 is WSHSY and CDR2 is SAAADI. This entry is derived from a study of blood T cell repertoires in COVID-19. Study context: Whether acute or convalescent, the COVID-19 samples came from the United States, Italy and Spain. PBMCs, B-cell-depleted T cells, or T cells were the source of the cDNA or gDNA that made up the material.

Methods used by the authors: Quantification of nucleated cells was approximated via reference gene primer amplification. Clones were read by immunoSEQ multiplex PCR, and TCRdb kept only the in-frame ones, dropping some. V, J and clone size are taken as reported in that table, and D and trimming were inferred from the DNA itself. The sample lists about 150,000 clones; around 75% were seen once. The receptor was isolated from a woman in her 70s with COVID-19, enrolled during active disease. The chain is built from TRBV10-2 and TRBJ1-1; no clear D. Source material: peripheral blood. CDR3 sequence (DNA): TGCGCCAGCACCGGGAACACTGAAGCTTTCTTT. Its protein product is CASTGNTEAFF.